Sequencing of this T cell receptor (beta chain) was carried out in a study of siplizumab effects on memory and regulatory T cells. Whole-study findings and limits: Sequences that were alloreactive and traceable to unstimulated CD4+ memory cells were significantly reduced by siplizumab. Mean Treg-derived proportions of mappable alloreactive CD4+ clones were approximately 69% for siplizumab and 25% to 30% for controls. Naive T cells seemed more diverse than memory cells; they also seemed major alloresponse contributors.

Each sample had around 9.1 x 10^4 TCR templates assayed. This table comes from immunoSEQ multiplex PCR, and its TCRdb copy is limited to in-frame clones, with some not included. Of about 100,000 clones listed, 92% are singletons. The CDR3 runs 16 residues. From germline, CDR1 is LNHDA and CDR2 SQIVND (reference sequence). V was cut by 10 bases and J by 1 base, with 19 bases left in between. Details on this clone: Antigen specificity is unknown.

Specimen: Tregs sorted from blood. This clonotype was obtained from a human donor in good health. The V and J genes are TRBV19 and TRBJ2-2; D is perhaps TRBD1 (5 bases). The CDR3 bases are TGTGCCACTCGAGCCCAAGGGGTGGGGAACACCGGGGAGCTGTTTTTT. It encodes CATRAQGVGNTGELFF.